This TCR beta chain was retrieved from a study of blood T cell repertoires in COVID-19. Across the whole study: Specimens from acute and convalescent COVID-19 originated in the United States, Italy and Spain. The analysed material was cDNA or gDNA that came from T cells, B-cell-depleted T cells, or PBMCs.

In the original analysis: Reference gene primer amplification gave estimated nucleated cell counts. Data came from immunoSEQ multiplex PCR; TCRdb stores just in-frame clones and leaves some out. V and J calls and clone size follow that table, whereas D and trimming were derived from the DNA. The sample yields approximately 460,000 clones, 85% to 90% seen once. Seattle patients were enrolled while actively infected and followed longitudinally. Trimming removed 3 bases from V and 0 bases from J, with 10 bases in between. The CDR3 loop spans 14 amino acids. CDR1 is SQVTM and CDR2 is ANQGSEA in the germline V gene.

The J gene is TRBJ2-3, the V gene TRBV29-1; D gene ambiguous. Source material: peripheral blood. The TCR sequence derives from a man younger than 35 with COVID-19, enrolled during active disease. CDR3 region: CSVEGSTSTDTQYF. The DNA of the CDR3 is TGCAGCGTTGAGGGCAGTACTAGCACAGATACGCAGTATTTT.